These 26 T cell receptor beta chains originate from one sample sequenced in a study of regulatory T cells in long-lasting Graves disease. Construction of the TCR beta libraries employed iRepertoire HTBI primers in conjunction with Arm-PCR of CDR3 regions. From the multiplex PCR reads, TCRdb called clonotypes with MiXCR, one entry per CDR3 protein. The sample consists of a few hundred thousand distinct CDR3 sequences, 16% of them appearing once. The time point is: newly diagnosed GD, antithyroid drugs for less than 3 months. RNA isolated from PBMCs was used to make the TCR library. Another study also made use of these data, one on T cells in Graves' hyperthyroidism and ophthalmopathy.

The sequencing used peripheral blood mononuclear cells (PBMCs), collected at new diagnosis, from a patient treated with antithyroid drugs. Receptors originate from a man in his forties or fifties with Graves disease.

This clonotype was recorded many times. V gene TRBV7-2 combines with J gene TRBJ2-5, with a possible D match to TRBD2 (5 bases). V gave up 1 base and J gave up 0 bases, with 6 bases separating them. Germline V gives CDR1 SGHTA, CDR2 FQGNSA. The CDR3 is 14 residues long. As DNA, the CDR3 is TGTGCCAGCAGCTTAGGACTATACCAAGAGACCCAGTACTTC. It codes for CASSLGLYQETQYF.

CDR3 DNA: TGTGCCAGCAGCTCCGGGGGTATCCAGTTCTTC. Translated, it gives CASSSGGIQFF. The chain carries TRBV7-3 and TRBJ2-1; possibly TRBD2 for D (6 bases). This CDR3 region has 11 residues. Trimming shortened V by 4 bases and J by 13 bases, and 11 bases separated the two germline ends. Per germline, CDR1 SGHTA and CDR2 FQGTGA.

This clonotype showed up just a few times. The CDR3 loop reads CASRRGSGNTIYF. The CDR3 coding sequence is TGTGCCAGCAGGCGGGGGTCCGGAAACACCATATATTTT. The chain couples TRBV6-1 to TRBJ1-3; a weak D match, TRBD1 (5 bases). Per germline, CDR1 MNHNS and CDR2 SASEGT. V lost 6 bases and J 4 bases, leaving 10 bases between the germline ends. The CDR3 spans 13 residues.

This sequence joins TRBV11-3 and TRBJ2-7, with D unclear. The V end lost 2 bases, the J end lost 2 bases, and 4 bases lay between the germline ends. CDR1 is SGHNT and CDR2 is YENEEA in the germline V gene. The CDR3 runs to 12 residues. The CDR3 here is CASSLSPYEQYF. The DNA of the CDR3 is TGTGCCAGCAGCTTAAGCCCCTACGAGCAGTACTTC.

At least ten counts were recorded for this clonotype. This sequence joins TRBV2 and TRBJ2-5, with D perhaps TRBD1 (6 bases). This CDR3 comprises 15 residues. Per the germline V gene, CDR1 is SNHLY and CDR2 is FYNNEI. The V gene lost 2 bases and the J gene lost 5 bases, with 15 bases spanning the gap. In nucleotides, the CDR3 is TGTGCCAGCAGTGAACACCCCACAGGGCAGGAGACCCAGTACTTC. This codes for CASSEHPTGQETQYF.

At least ten counts were recorded for this clonotype. The chain employs TRBV20-1 and TRBJ2-5; a weak D match, TRBD2 (7 bases). Per germline, CDR1 DFQATT and CDR2 SNEGSKA (reference sequence). Trimming pared 3 bases from V and 5 bases from J, leaving 13 bases between. This CDR3 has 13 residues. CDR3 nucleotide sequence: TGCAGTGCTAGCACGTCGGGGGGCGAGACCCAGTACTTC. Translated: CSASTSGGETQYF.

The J gene is TRBJ2-7, the V gene TRBV10-3, with a possible D match to TRBD2 (5 bases). The germline V and J ends were trimmed by 0 bases and 7 bases, with 10 bases remaining between them. Per germline, CDR1 ENHRY and CDR2 SYGVKD. This CDR3 has 13 residues. The CDR3 sequence is CAISESGSGEQYF. Here the CDR3 DNA reads TGTGCCATCAGTGAGTCGGGGAGTGGAGAGCAGTACTTC.

This clonotype was picked up many times. The chain uses TRBV5-5 and TRBJ2-7; D is unresolved. Looked up from germline, CDR1 is SGHKS and CDR2 is YYEKEE (reference sequence). The CDR3 has 13 residues. V dropped 0 bases and J dropped 4 bases, with 8 bases sitting between them. The CDR3 nucleotides are TGTGCCAGCAGCTTGGCGCCGGATTACGAGCAGTACTTC. Translating gives CASSLAPDYEQYF.

This sequence joins TRBV15 and TRBJ2-5; 7 bases line up with TRBD2. This CDR3 is built from 15 residues. Germline CDR1 LNHNV, CDR2 YYDKDF (reference sequence). The J segment lost 4 bases and the V segment lost 0 bases, leaving 5 bases of the junction unmatched. The CDR3 is CATSRDRGGVETQYF. In DNA form, the CDR3 reads TGTGCCACCAGCAGAGATAGGGGAGGGGTAGAGACCCAGTACTTC.

This clonotype was observed a handful of times. CDR3 nucleotides: TGTGCCAGCAGCTTACAAGAAAACACCATATATTTT. Translated, it gives CASSLQENTIYF. The rearrangement uses TRBV13 and TRBJ1-3; no firm D call. In germline, CDR1 is PRHDT, CDR2 FYEKMQ (reference sequence). V lost 2 bases to trimming and J lost 6 bases, with 5 bases between them. The CDR3 loop spans 12 amino acids.

This clonotype has only a few counts. J is TRBJ1-1 and V is TRBV5-1; TRBD1 might be the D (6 bases). Per the germline V gene, CDR1 is SGHRS and CDR2 is YFSETQ. Trimming removed 1 base from V and 4 bases from J, with 14 bases in between. The CDR3 has 15 amino acids. The CDR3 region is CASSLNGGLITEAFF. For the CDR3, the DNA is TGCGCCAGCAGCTTGAATGGGGGGCTAATCACTGAAGCTTTCTTT.

This clonotype was detected many times. The chain has TRBV20-1 and TRBJ2-3; D might be TRBD2 (6 bases). Trimming stripped 1 base from V and 7 bases from J, with 12 bases between. The CDR3 extends over 13 amino acids. Per the germline V gene, CDR1 is DFQATT and CDR2 is SNEGSKA (reference sequence). CDR3: CSARVEGPNTQYF. The CDR3 DNA sequence: TGCAGTGCTAGAGTGGAGGGGCCAAATACGCAGTATTTT.

This clonotype has a count of ten or more. V is TRBV20-1 and J is TRBJ2-5; TRBD2 aligns across 9 bases. The trim removed 1 base at V and 4 bases at J, leaving 4 bases unmatched. CDR1 and CDR2 (germline): DFQATT, SNEGSKA (reference sequence). This CDR3 has 14 amino acids. The CDR3 sequence is CSARALAGIETQYF. The CDR3 region has the DNA TGCAGTGCTAGAGCCCTAGCGGGGATAGAGACCCAGTACTTC.

This clonotype was seen a single time. The rearrangement links TRBV13 to TRBJ1-2; TRBD1 matches at 7 bases. The trim removed 5 bases at V and 4 bases at J, leaving 7 bases unmatched. Germline assignment: CDR1 PRHDT and CDR2 FYEKMQ (reference sequence). The CDR3 length is 14 residues. The CDR3, as DNA: TGTGCCAGCAGCCCTCGGACAGGACTCTATGGCTACACCTTC. It codes for CASSPRTGLYGYTF.

This clonotype has a count of ten or more. The J gene is TRBJ2-5, the V gene TRBV20-1; 8 bases are a match to TRBD2. CDR3 length: 14 residues. V was pared by 3 bases and J by 4 bases, with 7 bases of the junction left unmatched. Germline V gene sequence: CDR1 DFQATT, CDR2 SNEGSKA (reference sequence). CDR3 coding DNA: TGCAGTGCTAGCGGGGGGGGTAACTTAGAGACCCAGTACTTC. Its protein product is CSASGGGNLETQYF.

CDR3 protein: CASSSSISGNTIYF. The CDR3, as DNA: TGTGCCAGCAGCTCTAGTATCTCCGGAAACACCATATATTTT. The chain has TRBV9 and TRBJ1-3, with D unresolved. CDR3 length equals 14 residues. Trimming cost V 4 bases and J 4 bases, with 12 bases left between them. Germline values: CDR1 SGDLS, CDR2 YYNGEE.

This clonotype was recorded at least ten times. V and J are TRBV28 and TRBJ1-1; TRBD1 is a possible D gene (5 bases). Between the trimmed V and J ends, which lost 2 bases and 11 bases, there was a span of 12 bases. CDR1 and CDR2 from the germline V gene are MDHEN and SYDVKM. The CDR3 is made up of 12 amino acids. CDR3 nucleotide sequence: TGTGCCAGCAGTTTACCGGTGGGGCTGGCTTTCTTT. Amino acid sequence: CASSLPVGLAFF. Drawing the rest from reference TRBV28 and TRBJ1-1, the complete variable domain is DVKVTQSSRYLVKRTGEKVFLECVQDMDHENMFWYRQDPGLGLRLIYFSYDVKMKEKGDIPEGYSVSREKKERFSLILESASTNQTSMYLCASSLPVGLAFFGQGTRLTVV.

This chain connects TRBV5-4 to TRBJ2-3; D possibly corresponds to TRBD1 (5 bases). Trimming cost V 4 bases and J 4 bases, with 16 bases left between them. The CDR3 contains 15 residues. Germline CDR1 reads SGHNT; CDR2 reads YYREEE (reference sequence). Here the CDR3 DNA reads TGTGCCAGCAGCCCTATAGGGGCTGATTCAGATACGCAGTATTTT. Protein sequence: CASSPIGADSDTQYF.

This clonotype was seen at least ten times. The CDR3 nucleotides are TGTGCCAGCAGCTTAGCTTGGTCCGGATTTTACACCGGGGAGCTGTTTTTT. Translated, it gives CASSLAWSGFYTGELFF. This rearrangement joins TRBV11-2 to TRBJ2-2; D remains ambiguous. CDR3 length: 17 amino acids. V lost 1 base and J 3 bases, leaving 15 bases between the germline ends. CDR1 is SGHAT and CDR2 is FQNNGV in the germline V gene.

The V and J genes are TRBV10-1 and TRBJ2-3, with D unclear. The V gene's germline CDR1 is WNHNN and CDR2 SYGVQD (reference sequence). The CDR3 covers 15 residues. Trimming stripped 3 bases from V and 0 bases from J, with 10 bases between. CDR3 bases: TGCGCCAGCAGTGACCCGAGCCGAAGCACAGATACGCAGTATTTT. This codes for CASSDPSRSTDTQYF.

V is TRBV28 and J is TRBJ2-3; no reliable D call. This CDR3 comprises 13 residues. The germline CDR1 and CDR2 sequences are MDHEN and SYDVKM. V lost 6 bases to trimming and J lost 1 base, with 8 bases between them. CDR3 coding DNA: TGTGCCAGCAGGGTCGAGGGCACAGATACGCAGTATTTT. Translating gives CASRVEGTDTQYF.

This clonotype came up many times. The CDR3 sequence is CASSPPGFSGETQYF. The CDR3 DNA reads TGTGCCAGCAGCCCCCCTGGGTTTAGCGGGGAGACCCAGTACTTC. The rearrangement uses TRBV7-2 and TRBJ2-5; TRBD2 aligns across 7 bases. The CDR3 sequence is 15 residues long. The V segment lost 5 bases and the J segment 5 bases; nucleotides outside the gene matches: 11. Germline V lookup: CDR1 SGHTA, CDR2 FQGNSA.

Only a few counts were recorded for this clonotype. V gene TRBV18 combines with J gene TRBJ2-1; 9 bases align to TRBD2. The CDR3 has 16 amino acids. Germline V gene sequence: CDR1 KGHSH, CDR2 LQKENI. Trimming cost V 0 bases and J 6 bases; bases outside gene matches: 6. CDR3 coding DNA: TGTGCCAGCTCACCACCGTCTAGCGGGGAGACCAATGAGCAGTTCTTC. This encodes CASSPPSSGETNEQFF.

This clonotype was counted many times. The rearrangement uses TRBV11-2 and TRBJ1-3; D gene unclear. The CDR3 runs 13 residues. Per the germline V gene, CDR1 is SGHAT and CDR2 is FQNNGV. V was cut by 8 bases and J by 0 bases, with 8 bases left in between. DNA of the CDR3: TGTGCCAGCGGAAAGGACTCTGGAAACACCATATATTTT. Translating gives CASGKDSGNTIYF.

This clonotype was observed many times. The chain has TRBV9 and TRBJ2-7, with 7 bases that match TRBD1. The CDR3 is made up of 14 amino acids. V shed 2 bases and J 1 base; nucleotides not matched to a gene: 3. CDR1 and CDR2 (germline): SGDLS, YYNGEE. CDR3 protein: CASSVSGQSYEQYF. The CDR3 DNA reads TGTGCCAGCAGCGTGTCGGGACAGTCCTACGAGCAGTACTTC.

The J gene is TRBJ1-1, the V gene TRBV6-2 or TRBV6-3; D is ambiguous. V lost 0 bases and J lost 3, with 11 bases in between. CDR3 length: 15 residues. The germline V gene encodes CDR1 MNHEY and CDR2 SVGEGT. CDR3 region: CASSYSEGLDTEAFF. DNA of the CDR3: TGTGCCAGCAGTTACTCGGAGGGATTGGACACTGAAGCTTTCTTT.